The 6 T cell receptor beta chains presented below share a single source sample, sequenced in a study of blood T cell repertoires in COVID-19. Sequencing was performed with immunoSEQ multiplex PCR; in TCRdb, only in-frame clones are kept and a portion is missing. The repertoire holds 150,000 to 200,000 clones, with 70% to 90% as singletons. Material: peripheral blood. The source is a man aged 35 to 55 with active or convalescent COVID-19.

This chain links TRBV19 with TRBJ1-2; a possible D gene is TRBD1 (6 bases). The V and J ends lost 8 bases and 10 bases respectively, with 26 bases between them. The V gene's germline CDR1 is LNHDA and CDR2 SQIVND (reference sequence). There are 15 residues in the CDR3. This CDR3 reads CASRGDRSSLMHYTF. DNA for the CDR3: TGTGCCAGTCGCGGTGACAGGTCCTCCTTGATGCACTACACCTTC.

The chain is built from TRBV25-1 and TRBJ2-3; the match to TRBD2 covers 9 bases. Germline CDR1 is MGHDK and CDR2 is SYGVNS. The length of the CDR3 is 13 residues. The ends lost 10 bases at V and 4 bases at J; junction bases unmatched: 6. The CDR3 reads CATVLAGSDTQYF. For the CDR3, the DNA is TGTGCCACCGTCCTAGCGGGGTCAGATACGCAGTATTTT. The whole variable domain, remainder taken from reference TRBV25-1 and TRBJ2-3, is EADIYQTPRYLVIGTGKKITLECSQTMGHDKMYWYQQDPGMELHLIHYSYGVNSTEKGDLSSESTVSRIRTEHFPLTLESARPSHTSQYLCATVLAGSDTQYFGPGTRLTVL.

The chain recombines TRBV9 with TRBJ2-5; a weak D match, TRBD2 (6 bases). Germline V gene sequence: CDR1 SGDLS, CDR2 YYNGEE. The CDR3 is 17 amino acids. V shed 0 bases and J shed 0 bases, with 15 bases lying between them. CDR3 region: CASSVGIGAGYQETQYF. The CDR3 DNA sequence: TGTGCCAGCAGCGTAGGAATTGGGGCGGGGTACCAAGAGACCCAGTACTTC.

The V gene is TRBV5-4, the J gene TRBJ2-3; 10 nucleotides align to TRBD2. Germline lookup yields CDR1 SGHNT and CDR2 YYREEE (reference sequence). J was trimmed by 4 bases and V by 0 bases; bases with no gene match: 2. There are 15 residues in the CDR3. The CDR3 DNA reads TGTGCCAGCAGCTTGGGGACTAGCGGTGCAGATACGCAGTATTTT. This gives the protein CASSLGTSGADTQYF.

J is TRBJ1-2 and V is TRBV7-8, with D possibly matching TRBD1 (5 bases). CDR3 size: 11 residues. The germline V and J ends were trimmed by 5 bases and 8 bases, with 9 bases remaining between them. Per the germline V gene, CDR1 is SGHVS and CDR2 is FQNEAQ. CDR3 DNA: TGTGCCAGCAGCCCCAGGGCCGGCTACACCTTC. It yields the protein CASSPRAGYTF.

The chain combines TRBV12-3 or TRBV12-4 with TRBJ1-5; 7 positions match TRBD1. With V trimmed by 8 bases and J by 3 bases, 4 bases remained unmatched. This CDR3 comprises 13 residues. The DNA for the CDR3 is TGTGCCAGCCGGGACAGCCTCAATCAGCCCCAGCATTTT. This codes for CASRDSLNQPQHF.